The following is a T cell receptor beta chain sequence with its context. These data originate in a study of blood T cell repertoires in COVID-19. Study background: T cells, B-cell-depleted T cells, or PBMCs supplied cDNA or gDNA.

In the original analysis: Estimated nucleated cell counts came from reference gene primer amplification. Assay: immunoSEQ multiplex PCR; the TCRdb copy retains only in-frame clones and omits some. Clonal size and the V and J genes are those of that table, whereas D and trimming came from the DNA. The repertoire holds approximately 92,000 clones, about 80% seen once, with about 18% in the top ten. The CDR3 runs to 15 residues. CDR1 is LGHNA, CDR2 YSLEER, per germline. V was trimmed by 1 base and J by 4 bases, leaving 12 bases between them. This sequence originates from a man older than 75 with acute or convalescent COVID-19. Sequencing input: peripheral blood. V gene TRBV4-3 combines with J gene TRBJ2-3; D is perhaps TRBD2 (5 bases). DNA for the CDR3: TGCGCCAGCAGCCAAGGGTGGCGCGGGCCAGATACGCAGTATTTT. Translated: CASSQGWRGPDTQYF.